This T cell receptor (beta chain) was obtained from a study of blood T cells in healthy people across ages. The J segment lost 0 bases and the V segment lost 3 bases, leaving 8 bases of the junction unmatched. Germline CDR1 SGHTA, CDR2 FQGNSA. This CDR3 comprises 16 residues. Then a second PCR, running roughly 6 to 11 cycles, was carried out with a sample-barcoded 5' primer and a J-beta primer mix. Every sample gave at least 2.5 million paired-end reads containing CDR3. MiXCR was run by TCRdb on the 5' RACE reads, yielding one entry per CDR3 protein. The table has 580,000 or so distinct CDR3 sequences, around 48% seen once.

Specimen: blood. The clonotype was recovered from a man aged 80 or over in good health. The V gene is TRBV7-2, the J gene TRBJ2-7, with 7 bases that match TRBD2. CDR3 bases: TGTGCCAGCAGCTTGGGAGGGACGGTGAGCTCCTACGAGCAGTACTTC. Translating it yields CASSLGGTVSSYEQYF.